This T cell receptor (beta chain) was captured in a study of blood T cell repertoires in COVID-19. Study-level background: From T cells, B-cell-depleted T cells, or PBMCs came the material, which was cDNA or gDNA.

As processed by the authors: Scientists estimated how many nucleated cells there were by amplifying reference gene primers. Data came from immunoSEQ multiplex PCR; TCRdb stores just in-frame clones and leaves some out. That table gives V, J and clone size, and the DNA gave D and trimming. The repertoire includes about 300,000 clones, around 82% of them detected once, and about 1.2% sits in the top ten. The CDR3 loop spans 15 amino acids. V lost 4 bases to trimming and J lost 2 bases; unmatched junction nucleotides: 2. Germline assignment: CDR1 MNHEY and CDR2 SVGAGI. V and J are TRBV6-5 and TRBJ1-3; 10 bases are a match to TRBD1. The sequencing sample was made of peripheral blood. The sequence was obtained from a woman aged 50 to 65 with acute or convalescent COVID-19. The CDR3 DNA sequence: TGTGCCAGCAGTTCGGACAGGGGGACTGGAAACACCATATATTTT. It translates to CASSSDRGTGNTIYF.